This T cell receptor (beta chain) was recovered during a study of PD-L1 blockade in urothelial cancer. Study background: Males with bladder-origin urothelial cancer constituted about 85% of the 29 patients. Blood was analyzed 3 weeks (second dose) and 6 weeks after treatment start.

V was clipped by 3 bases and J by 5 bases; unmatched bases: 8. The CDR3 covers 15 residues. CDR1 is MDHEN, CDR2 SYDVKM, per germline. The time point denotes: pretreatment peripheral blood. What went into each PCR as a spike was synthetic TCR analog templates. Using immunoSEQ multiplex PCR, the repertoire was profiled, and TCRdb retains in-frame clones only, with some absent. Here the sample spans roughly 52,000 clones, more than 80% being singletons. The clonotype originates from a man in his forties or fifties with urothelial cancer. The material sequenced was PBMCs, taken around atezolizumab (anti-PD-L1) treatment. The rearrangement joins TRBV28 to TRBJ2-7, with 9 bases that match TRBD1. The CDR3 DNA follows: TGTGCCAGCAGTTTCTTTTGGACAGGGGATAACGAGCAGTACTTC. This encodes CASSFFWTGDNEQYF.